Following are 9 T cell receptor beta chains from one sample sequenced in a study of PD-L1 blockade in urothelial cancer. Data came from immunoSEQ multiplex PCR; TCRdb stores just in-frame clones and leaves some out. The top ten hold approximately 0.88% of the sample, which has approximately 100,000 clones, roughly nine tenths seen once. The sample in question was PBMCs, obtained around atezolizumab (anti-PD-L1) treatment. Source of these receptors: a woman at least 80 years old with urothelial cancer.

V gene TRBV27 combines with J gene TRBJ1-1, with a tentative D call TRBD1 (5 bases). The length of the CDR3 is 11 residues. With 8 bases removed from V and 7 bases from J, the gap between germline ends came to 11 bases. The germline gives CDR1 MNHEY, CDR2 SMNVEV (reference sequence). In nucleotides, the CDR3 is TGTGCCAGCCGACAGCTAAATGAAGCTTTCTTT. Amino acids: CASRQLNEAFF.

CDR3 nucleotide sequence: TGTGCCAGCAGCTTATCGGCAGGGGCTGGAAACACCATATATTTT. This sequence encodes CASSLSAGAGNTIYF. V usage is TRBV7-8 and J usage is TRBJ1-3, with a possible D match to TRBD1 (6 bases). The V end lost 2 bases, the J end lost 2 bases, and 10 bases lay between the germline ends. The CDR3 is 15 amino acids. The germline V gene encodes CDR1 SGHVS and CDR2 FQNEAQ.

In DNA form, the CDR3 reads TGTGCCAGCAGTTTTGTGAGCCCCTACGAGCAGTACTTC. Amino acids: CASSFVSPYEQYF. The rearrangement links TRBV28 to TRBJ2-7, with D unresolved. There are 13 residues in the CDR3. The germline gives CDR1 MDHEN, CDR2 SYDVKM. With 3 bases removed from V and 2 bases from J, the gap between germline ends came to 8 bases.

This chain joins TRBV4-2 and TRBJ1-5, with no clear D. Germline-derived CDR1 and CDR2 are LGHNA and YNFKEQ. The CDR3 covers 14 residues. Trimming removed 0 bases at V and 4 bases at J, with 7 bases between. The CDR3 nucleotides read TGTGCCAGCAGCCAAGATCGACTAAATCAGCCCCAGCATTTT. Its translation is CASSQDRLNQPQHF.

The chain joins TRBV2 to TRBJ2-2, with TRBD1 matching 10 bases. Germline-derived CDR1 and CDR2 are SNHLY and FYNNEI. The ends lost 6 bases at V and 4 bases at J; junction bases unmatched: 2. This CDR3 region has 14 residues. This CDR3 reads CASRGQGITGELFF. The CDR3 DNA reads TGTGCCAGCAGGGGACAGGGGATCACCGGGGAGCTGTTTTTT. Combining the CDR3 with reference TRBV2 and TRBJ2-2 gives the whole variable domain EPEVTQTPSHQVTQMGQEVILRCVPISNHLYFYWYRQILGQKVEFLVSFYNNEISEKSEIFDDQFSVERPDGSNFTLKIRSTKLEDSAMYFCASRGQGITGELFFGEGSRLTVL.

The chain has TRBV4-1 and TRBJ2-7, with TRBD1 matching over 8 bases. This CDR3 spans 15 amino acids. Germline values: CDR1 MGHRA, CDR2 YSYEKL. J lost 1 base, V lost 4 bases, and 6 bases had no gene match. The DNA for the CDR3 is TGCGCCAGCAGCCTGGACAGGGTGGGTTCCTACGAGCAGTACTTC. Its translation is CASSLDRVGSYEQYF.

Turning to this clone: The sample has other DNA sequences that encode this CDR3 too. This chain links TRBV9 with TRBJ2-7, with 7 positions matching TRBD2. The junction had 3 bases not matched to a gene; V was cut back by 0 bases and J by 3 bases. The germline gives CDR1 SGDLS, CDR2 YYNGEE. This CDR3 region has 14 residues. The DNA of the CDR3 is TGTGCCAGCAGCGTAGCTACGGGGGGCTACGAGCAGTACTTC. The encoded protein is CASSVATGGYEQYF.

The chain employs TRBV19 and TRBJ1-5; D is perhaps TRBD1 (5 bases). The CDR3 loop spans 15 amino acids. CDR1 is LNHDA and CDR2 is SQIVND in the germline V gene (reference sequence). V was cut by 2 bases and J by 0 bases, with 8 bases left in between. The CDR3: CASSILGVSNQPQHF. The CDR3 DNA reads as TGTGCCAGTAGTATACTAGGGGTTAGCAATCAGCCCCAGCATTTT.

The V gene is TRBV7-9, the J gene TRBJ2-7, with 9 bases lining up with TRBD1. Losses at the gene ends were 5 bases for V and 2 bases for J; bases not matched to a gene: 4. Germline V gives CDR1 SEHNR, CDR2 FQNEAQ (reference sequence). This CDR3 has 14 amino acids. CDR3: CASSAWTGAYEQYF. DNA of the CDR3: TGTGCCAGCAGCGCCTGGACAGGGGCCTACGAGCAGTACTTC. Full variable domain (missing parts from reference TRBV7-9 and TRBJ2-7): DTGVSQNPRHKITKRGQNVTFRCDPISEHNRLYWYRQTLGQGPEFLTYFQNEAQLEKSRLLSDRFSAERPKGSFSTLEIQRTEQGDSAMYLCASSAWTGAYEQYFGPGTRLTVT.